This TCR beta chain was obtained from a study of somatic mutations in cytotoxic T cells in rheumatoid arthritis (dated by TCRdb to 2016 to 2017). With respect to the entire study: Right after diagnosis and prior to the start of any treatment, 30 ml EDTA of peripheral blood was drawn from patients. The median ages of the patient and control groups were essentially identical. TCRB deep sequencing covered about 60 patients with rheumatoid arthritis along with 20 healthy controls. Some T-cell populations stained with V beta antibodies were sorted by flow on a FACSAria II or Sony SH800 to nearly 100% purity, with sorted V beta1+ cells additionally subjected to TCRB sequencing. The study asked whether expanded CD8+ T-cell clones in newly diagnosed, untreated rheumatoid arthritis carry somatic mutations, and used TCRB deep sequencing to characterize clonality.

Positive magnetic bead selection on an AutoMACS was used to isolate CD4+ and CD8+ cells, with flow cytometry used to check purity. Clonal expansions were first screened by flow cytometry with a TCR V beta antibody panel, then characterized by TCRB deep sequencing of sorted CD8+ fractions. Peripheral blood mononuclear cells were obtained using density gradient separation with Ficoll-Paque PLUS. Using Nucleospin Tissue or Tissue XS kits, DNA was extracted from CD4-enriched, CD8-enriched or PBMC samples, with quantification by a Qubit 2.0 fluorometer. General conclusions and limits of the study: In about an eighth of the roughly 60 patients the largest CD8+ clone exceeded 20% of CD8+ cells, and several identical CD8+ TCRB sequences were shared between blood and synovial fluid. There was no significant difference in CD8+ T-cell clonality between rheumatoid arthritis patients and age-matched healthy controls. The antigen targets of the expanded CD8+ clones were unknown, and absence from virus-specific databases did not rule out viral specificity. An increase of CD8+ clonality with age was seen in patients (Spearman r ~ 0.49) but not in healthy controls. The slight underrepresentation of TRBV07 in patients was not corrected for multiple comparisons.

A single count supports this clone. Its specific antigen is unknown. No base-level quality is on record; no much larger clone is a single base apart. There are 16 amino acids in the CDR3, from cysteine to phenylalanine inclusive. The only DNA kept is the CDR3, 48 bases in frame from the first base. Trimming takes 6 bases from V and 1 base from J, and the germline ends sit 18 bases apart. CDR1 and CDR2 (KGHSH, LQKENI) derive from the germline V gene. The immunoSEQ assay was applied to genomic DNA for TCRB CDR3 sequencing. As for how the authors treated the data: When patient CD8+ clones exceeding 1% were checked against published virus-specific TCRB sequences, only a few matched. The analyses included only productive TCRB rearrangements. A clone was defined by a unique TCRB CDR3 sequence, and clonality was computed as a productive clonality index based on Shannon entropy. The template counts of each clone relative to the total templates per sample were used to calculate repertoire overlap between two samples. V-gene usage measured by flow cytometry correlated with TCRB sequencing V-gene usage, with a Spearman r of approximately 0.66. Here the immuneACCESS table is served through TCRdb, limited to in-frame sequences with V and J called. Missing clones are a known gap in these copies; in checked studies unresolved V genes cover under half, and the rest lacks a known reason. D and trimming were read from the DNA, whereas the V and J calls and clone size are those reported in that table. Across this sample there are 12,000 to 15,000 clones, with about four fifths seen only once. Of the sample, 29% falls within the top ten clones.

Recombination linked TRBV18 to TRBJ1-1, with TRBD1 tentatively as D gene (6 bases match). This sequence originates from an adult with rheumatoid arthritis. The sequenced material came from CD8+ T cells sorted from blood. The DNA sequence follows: TGTGCCAGCTCTCCCGCGAGGGGGGGTTGGAACACTGAAGCTTTCTTT. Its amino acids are CASSPARGGWNTEAFF.